This TCR beta chain was recovered during a study of shared clonotypes between healthy human individuals. Everyone who donated was a Caucasian adult who lived in Nashville, Tennessee. CDR1 is MGHRA and CDR2 is YSYEKL in the germline V gene. The ends lost 0 bases at V and 4 bases at J; junction bases unmatched: 1. The CDR3 sequence is 14 residues long. Clones were sequenced by immunoSEQ multiplex PCR, and TCRdb holds only the in-frame ones, with some missing. The table includes approximately 2,300,000 clones, around 93% detected once. The sequence came from a man aged 18 to 29 in good health. Some clones in this sample may be carry-over from other donors' samples. What was sequenced was naive CD4+ T cells from PBMCs. Subset reported: CD45RA+ positively selected. The genes are TRBV4-1 and TRBJ1-2; 8 bases are a match to TRBD1. CDR3 nucleotides: TGCGCCAGCAGCCAAGACGACAGGGGCTATGGCTACACCTTC. This sequence encodes CASSQDDRGYGYTF.